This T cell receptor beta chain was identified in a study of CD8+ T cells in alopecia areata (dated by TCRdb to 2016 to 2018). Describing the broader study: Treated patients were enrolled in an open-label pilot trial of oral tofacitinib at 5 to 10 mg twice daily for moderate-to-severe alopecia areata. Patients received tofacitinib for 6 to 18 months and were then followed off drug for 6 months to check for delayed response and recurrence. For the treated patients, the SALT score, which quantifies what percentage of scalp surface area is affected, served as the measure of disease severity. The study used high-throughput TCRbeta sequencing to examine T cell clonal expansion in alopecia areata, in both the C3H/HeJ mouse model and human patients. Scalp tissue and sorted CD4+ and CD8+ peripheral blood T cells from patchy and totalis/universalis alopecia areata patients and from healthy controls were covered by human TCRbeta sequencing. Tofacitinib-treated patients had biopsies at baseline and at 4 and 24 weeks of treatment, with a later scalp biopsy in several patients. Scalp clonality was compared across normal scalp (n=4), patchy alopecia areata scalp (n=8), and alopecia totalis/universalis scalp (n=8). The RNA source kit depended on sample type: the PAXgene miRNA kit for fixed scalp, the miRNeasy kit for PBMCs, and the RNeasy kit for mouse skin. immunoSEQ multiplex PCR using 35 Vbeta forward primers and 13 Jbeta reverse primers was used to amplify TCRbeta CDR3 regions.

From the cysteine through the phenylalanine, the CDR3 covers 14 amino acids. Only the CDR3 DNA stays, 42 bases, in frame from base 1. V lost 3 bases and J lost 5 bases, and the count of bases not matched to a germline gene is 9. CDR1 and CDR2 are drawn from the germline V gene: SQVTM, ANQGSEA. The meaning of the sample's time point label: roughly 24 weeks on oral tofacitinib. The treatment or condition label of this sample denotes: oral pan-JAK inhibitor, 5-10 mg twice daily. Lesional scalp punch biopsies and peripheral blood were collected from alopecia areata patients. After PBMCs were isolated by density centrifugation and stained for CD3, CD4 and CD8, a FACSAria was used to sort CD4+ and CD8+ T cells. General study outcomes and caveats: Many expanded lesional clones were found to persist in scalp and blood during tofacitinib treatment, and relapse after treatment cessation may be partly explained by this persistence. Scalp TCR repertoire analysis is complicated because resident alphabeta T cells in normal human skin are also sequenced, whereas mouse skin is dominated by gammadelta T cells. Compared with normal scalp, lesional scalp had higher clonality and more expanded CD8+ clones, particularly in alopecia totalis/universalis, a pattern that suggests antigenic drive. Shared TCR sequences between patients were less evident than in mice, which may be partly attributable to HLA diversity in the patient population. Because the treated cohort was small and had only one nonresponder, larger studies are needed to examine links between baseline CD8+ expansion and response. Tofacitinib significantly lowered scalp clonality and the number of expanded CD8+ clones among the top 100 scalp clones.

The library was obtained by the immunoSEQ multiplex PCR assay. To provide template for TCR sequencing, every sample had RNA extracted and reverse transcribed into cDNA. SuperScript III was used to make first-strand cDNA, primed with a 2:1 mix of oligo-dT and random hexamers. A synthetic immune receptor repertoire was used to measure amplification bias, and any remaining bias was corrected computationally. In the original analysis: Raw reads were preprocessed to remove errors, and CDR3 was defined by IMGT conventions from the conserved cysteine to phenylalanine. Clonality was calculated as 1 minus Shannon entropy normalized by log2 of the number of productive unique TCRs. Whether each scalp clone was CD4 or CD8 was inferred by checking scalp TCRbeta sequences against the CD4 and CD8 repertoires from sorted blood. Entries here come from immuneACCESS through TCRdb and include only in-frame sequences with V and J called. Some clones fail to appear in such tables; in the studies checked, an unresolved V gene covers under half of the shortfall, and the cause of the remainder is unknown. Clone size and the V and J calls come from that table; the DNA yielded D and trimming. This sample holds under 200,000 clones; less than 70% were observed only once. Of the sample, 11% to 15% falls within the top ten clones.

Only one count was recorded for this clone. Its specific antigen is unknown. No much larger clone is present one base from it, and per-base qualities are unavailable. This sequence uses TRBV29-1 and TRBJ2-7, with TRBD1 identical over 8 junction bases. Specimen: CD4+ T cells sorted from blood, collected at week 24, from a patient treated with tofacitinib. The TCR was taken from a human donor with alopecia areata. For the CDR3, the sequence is CSVETGTGHDEQYF. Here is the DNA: TGCAGCGTTGAGACCGGGACAGGCCACGACGAGCAGTACTTC.